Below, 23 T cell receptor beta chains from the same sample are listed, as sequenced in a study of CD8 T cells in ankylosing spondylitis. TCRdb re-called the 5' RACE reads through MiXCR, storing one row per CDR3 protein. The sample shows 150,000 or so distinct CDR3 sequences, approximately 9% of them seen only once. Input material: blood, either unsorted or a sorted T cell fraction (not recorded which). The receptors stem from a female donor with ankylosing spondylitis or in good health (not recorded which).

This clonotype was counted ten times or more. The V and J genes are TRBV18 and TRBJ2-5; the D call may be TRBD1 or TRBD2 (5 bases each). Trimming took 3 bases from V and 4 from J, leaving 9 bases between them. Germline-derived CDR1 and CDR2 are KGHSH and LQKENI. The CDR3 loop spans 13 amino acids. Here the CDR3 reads CASSPGAGETQYF. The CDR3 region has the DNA TGTGCCAGCTCACCCGGGGCGGGAGAGACCCAGTACTTC. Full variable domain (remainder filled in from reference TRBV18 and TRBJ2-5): NAGVMQNPRHLVRRRGQEARLRCSPMKGHSHVYWYRQLPEEGLKFMVYLQKENIIDESGMPKERFSAEFPKEGPSILRIQQVVRGDSAAYFCASSPGAGETQYFGPGTRLLVL.

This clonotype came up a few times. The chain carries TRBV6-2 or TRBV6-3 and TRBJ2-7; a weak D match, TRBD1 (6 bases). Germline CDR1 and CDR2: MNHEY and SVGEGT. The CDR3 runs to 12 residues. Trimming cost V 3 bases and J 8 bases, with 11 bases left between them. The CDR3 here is CASSYRWGQQYF. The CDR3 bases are TGTGCCAGCAGTTATAGATGGGGGCAGCAGTACTTC.

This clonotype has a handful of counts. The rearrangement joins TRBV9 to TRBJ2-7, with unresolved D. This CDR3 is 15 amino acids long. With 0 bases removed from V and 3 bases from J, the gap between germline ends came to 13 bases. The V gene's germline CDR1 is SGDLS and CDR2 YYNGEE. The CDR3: CASSVEGLAHYEQYF. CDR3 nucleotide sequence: TGTGCCAGCAGCGTAGAAGGGCTCGCTCACTACGAGCAGTACTTC.

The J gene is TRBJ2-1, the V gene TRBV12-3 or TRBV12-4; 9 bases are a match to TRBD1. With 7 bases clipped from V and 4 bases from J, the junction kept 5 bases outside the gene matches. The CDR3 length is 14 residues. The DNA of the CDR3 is TGTGCCAGCATTTCCGGGACAGGGTACAATGAGCAGTTCTTC. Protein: CASISGTGYNEQFF.

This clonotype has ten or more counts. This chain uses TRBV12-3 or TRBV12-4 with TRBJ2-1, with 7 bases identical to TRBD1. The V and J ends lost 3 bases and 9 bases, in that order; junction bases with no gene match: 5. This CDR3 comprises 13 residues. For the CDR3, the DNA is TGTGCCAGCAGTTTTAAGGGGGCGGGTGAGCAGTTCTTC. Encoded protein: CASSFKGAGEQFF.

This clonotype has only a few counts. CDR3 sequence (DNA): TGTGCCATCAGTGAGGGGCTCAAGAGCGGAACACAGGCCGAGCAGTACTTC. Translated: CAISEGLKSGTQAEQYF. The rearrangement links TRBV10-3 to TRBJ2-7; D assignment may be TRBD1 or TRBD2 (5 bases each). The V end was cut by 2 bases, the J end by 6 bases, with 23 bases between. Germline CDR1 ENHRY, CDR2 SYGVKD. This CDR3 is built from 17 residues.

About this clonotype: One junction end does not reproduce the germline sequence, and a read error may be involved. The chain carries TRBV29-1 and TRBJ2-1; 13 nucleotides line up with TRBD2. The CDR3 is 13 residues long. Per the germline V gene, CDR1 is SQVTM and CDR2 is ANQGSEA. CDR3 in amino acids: CSVAGTSGEKWVF. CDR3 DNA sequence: TGCAGCGTTGCCGGGACTAGCGGGGAGAAGTGGGTCTTC.

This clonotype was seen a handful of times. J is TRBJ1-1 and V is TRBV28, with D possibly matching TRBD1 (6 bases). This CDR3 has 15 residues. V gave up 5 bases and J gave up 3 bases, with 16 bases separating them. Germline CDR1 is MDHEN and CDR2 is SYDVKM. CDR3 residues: CASSGQTGVYTEAFF. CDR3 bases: TGTGCCAGCAGTGGCCAGACAGGAGTTTACACTGAAGCTTTCTTT. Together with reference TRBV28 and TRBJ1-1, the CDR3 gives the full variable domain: DVKVTQSSRYLVKRTGEKVFLECVQDMDHENMFWYRQDPGLGLRLIYFSYDVKMKEKGDIPEGYSVSREKKERFSLILESASTNQTSMYLCASSGQTGVYTEAFFGQGTRLTVV.

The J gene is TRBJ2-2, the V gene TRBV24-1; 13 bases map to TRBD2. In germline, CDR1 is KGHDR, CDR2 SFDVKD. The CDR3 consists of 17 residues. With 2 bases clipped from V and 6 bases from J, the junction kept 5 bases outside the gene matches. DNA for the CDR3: TGTGCCACCAGTGATTCAGGGACTAGCGGGATAGCCGGGGAGCTGTTTTTT. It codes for CATSDSGTSGIAGELFF.

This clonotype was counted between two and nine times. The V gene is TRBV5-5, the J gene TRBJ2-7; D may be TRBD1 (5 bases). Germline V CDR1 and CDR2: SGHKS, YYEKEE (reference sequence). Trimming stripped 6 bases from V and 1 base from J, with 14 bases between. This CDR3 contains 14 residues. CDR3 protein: CASTGHIISYEQYF. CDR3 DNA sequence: TGTGCCAGCACCGGACATATCATATCCTACGAGCAGTACTTC. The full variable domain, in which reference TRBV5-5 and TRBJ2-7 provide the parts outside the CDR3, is DAGVTQSPTHLIKTRGQQVTLRCSPISGHKSVSWYQQVLGQGPQFIFQYYEKEERGRGNFPDRFSARQFPNYSSELNVNALLLGDSALYLCASTGHIISYEQYFGPGTRLTVT.

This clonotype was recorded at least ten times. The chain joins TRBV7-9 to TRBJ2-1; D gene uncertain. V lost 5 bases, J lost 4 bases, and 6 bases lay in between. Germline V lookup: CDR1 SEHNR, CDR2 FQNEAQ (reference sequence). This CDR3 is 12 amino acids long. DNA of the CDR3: TGTGCCAGCAGCGAACAGTACAATGAGCAGTTCTTC. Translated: CASSEQYNEQFF.

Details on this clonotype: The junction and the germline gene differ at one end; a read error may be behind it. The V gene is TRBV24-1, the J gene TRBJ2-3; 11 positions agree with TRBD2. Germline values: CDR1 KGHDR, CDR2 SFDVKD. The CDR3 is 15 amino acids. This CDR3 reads CATSERLAGTDTLYF. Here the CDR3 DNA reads TGTGCCACCAGTGAGCGACTAGCGGGAACAGATACGCTGTATTTT.

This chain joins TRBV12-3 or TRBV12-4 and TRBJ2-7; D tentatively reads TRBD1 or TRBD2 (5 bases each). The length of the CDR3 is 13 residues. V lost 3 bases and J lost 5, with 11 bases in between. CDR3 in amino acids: CASSFSGTDEQYF. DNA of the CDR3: TGTGCCAGCAGTTTTTCGGGGACCGACGAGCAGTACTTC.

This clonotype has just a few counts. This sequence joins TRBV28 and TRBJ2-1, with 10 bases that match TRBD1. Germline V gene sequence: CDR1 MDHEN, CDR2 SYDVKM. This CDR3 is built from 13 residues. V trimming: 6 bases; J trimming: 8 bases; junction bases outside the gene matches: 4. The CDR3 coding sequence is TGTGCCAGCAGCGACAGGGGGCGAGATGAGCAGTTCTTC. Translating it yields CASSDRGRDEQFF.

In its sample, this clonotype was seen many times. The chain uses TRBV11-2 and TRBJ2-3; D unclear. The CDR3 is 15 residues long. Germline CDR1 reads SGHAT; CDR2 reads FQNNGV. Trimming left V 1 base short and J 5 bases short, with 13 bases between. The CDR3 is CASSLGGSREDTQYF. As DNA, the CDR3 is TGTGCCAGCAGCTTAGGTGGCAGTCGTGAAGATACGCAGTATTTT.

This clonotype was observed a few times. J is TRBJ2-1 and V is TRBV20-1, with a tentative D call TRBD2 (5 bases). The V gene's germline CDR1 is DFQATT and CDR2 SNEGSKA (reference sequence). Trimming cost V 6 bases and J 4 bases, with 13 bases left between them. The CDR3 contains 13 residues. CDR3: CSAQSGNYNEQFF. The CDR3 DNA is TGCAGTGCACAATCGGGGAATTACAATGAGCAGTTCTTC.

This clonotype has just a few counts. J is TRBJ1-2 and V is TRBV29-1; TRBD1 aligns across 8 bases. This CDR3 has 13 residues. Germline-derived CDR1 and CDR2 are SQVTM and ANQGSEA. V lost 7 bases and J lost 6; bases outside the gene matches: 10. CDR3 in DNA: TGCAGCGGGTCCACAGGGGGTGGCGATGGCTACACCTTC. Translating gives CSGSTGGGDGYTF.

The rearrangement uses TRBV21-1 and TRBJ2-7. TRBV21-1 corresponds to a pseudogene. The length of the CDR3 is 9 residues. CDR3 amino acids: CAGGYEQYF. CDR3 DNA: TGTGCCGGCGGCTACGAGCAGTACTTC.

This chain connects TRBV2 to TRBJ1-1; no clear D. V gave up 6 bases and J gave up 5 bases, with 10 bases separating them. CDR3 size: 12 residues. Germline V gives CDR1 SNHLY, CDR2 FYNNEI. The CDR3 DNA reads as TGTGCCAGCAGGTTCGATCTTACTGAAGCTTTCTTT. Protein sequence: CASRFDLTEAFF. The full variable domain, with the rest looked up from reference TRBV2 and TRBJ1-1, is EPEVTQTPSHQVTQMGQEVILRCVPISNHLYFYWYRQILGQKVEFLVSFYNNEISEKSEIFDDQFSVERPDGSNFTLKIRSTKLEDSAMYFCASRFDLTEAFFGQGTRLTVV.

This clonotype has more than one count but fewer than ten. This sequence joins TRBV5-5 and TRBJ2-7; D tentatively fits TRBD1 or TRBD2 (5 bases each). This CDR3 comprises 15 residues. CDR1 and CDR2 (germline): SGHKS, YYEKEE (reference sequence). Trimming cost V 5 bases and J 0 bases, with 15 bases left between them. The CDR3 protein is CASSPRGEISYEQYF. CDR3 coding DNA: TGTGCCAGCAGTCCCAGAGGGGAGATCTCCTACGAGCAGTACTTC.

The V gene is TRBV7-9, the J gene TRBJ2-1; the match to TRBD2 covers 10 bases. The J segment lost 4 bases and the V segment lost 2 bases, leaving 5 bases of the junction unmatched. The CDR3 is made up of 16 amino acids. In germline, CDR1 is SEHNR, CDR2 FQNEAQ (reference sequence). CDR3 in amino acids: CASSLFGLAVYNEQFF. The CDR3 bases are TGTGCCAGCAGCTTATTCGGACTAGCGGTTTACAATGAGCAGTTCTTC.

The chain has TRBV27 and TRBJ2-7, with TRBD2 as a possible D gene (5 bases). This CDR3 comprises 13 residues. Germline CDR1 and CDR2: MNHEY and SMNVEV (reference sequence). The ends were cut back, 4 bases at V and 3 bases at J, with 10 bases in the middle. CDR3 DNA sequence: TGTGCCAGCAGTTCCGGACGGGACTACGAGCAGTACTTC. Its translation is CASSSGRDYEQYF.

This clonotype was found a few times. DNA of the CDR3: TGTGCCAGCAGCCGTGGAGGGGCCTATGGCTACACCTTC. It yields the protein CASSRGGAYGYTF. The V call is TRBV5-5, the J call TRBJ1-2, with a possible D match to TRBD1 (5 bases). V was pared by 4 bases and J by 4 bases, with 11 bases between. Germline CDR1 SGHKS, CDR2 YYEKEE (reference sequence). The CDR3 loop spans 13 amino acids.